Listed below are T cell receptor beta chains from one sample, sequenced in a study of blood T cell repertoires in COVID-19. Method: immunoSEQ multiplex PCR; TCRdb's copy keeps in-frame clones and lacks some. The sample has 95,000 to 100,000 clones, about 90% seen once. Sequencing was done on a sample of peripheral blood. Receptor source: a man in his fifties with acute or convalescent COVID-19. Both conserved end residues are part of each CDR3. A D gene is named only where the DNA matches it firmly. Where a row states a size, it is once, few, many or the class of an expanded clone; other rows omit it.

v_gene,d_gene,abundance,j_gene,CDR3aa,CDR3nt
TRBV19,.,.,TRBJ1-5,CASSFSGINQPQHF,TGTGCCAGTAGTTTCTCAGGGATCAATCAGCCCCAGCATTTT
TRBV7-8,.,.,TRBJ1-1,CASSPRVGVNTEAFF,TGTGCCAGCAGCCCTCGGGTGGGTGTGAACACTGAAGCTTTCTTT
TRBV19,.,.,TRBJ1-6,CASSTDRSDNSPLHF,TGTGCCAGTAGTACGGACAGATCGGATAATTCACCCCTCCACTTT
TRBV6-5,.,.,TRBJ1-5,CASEAGTPNQPQHF,TGTGCCAGCGAGGCCGGGACACCAAATCAGCCCCAGCATTTT
TRBV30,.,.,TRBJ2-2,CAWSRTGDGELFF,TGTGCCTGGAGCCGAACAGGAGACGGGGAGCTGTTTTTT
TRBV7-6,.,.,TRBJ1-2,CASSLKGAGDGYTF,TGTGCCAGCAGCTTAAAAGGGGCAGGCGATGGCTACACCTTC
TRBV5-6,.,medium-sized,TRBJ1-4,CASSSGDEKLFF,TGTGCCAGCAGCTCGGGGGATGAAAAACTGTTTTTT
TRBV7-2,TRBD2,.,TRBJ2-7,CASSPLAGSSYEQYF,TGTGCCAGCAGCCCACTAGCGGGGAGCTCCTACGAGCAGTACTTC
TRBV30,.,.,TRBJ2-1,CAWSSTGNEQFF,TGTGCCTGGAGCTCTACGGGGAATGAGCAGTTCTTC
TRBV5-6,TRBD1,.,TRBJ1-6,CASSQPGQGSNSPLHF,TGTGCCAGCAGCCAACCGGGACAGGGTAGTAATTCACCCCTCCACTTT
TRBV9,.,.,TRBJ1-6,CASSAQGTHNSPLHF,TGTGCCAGCAGCGCGCAGGGGACCCATAATTCACCCCTCCACTTT